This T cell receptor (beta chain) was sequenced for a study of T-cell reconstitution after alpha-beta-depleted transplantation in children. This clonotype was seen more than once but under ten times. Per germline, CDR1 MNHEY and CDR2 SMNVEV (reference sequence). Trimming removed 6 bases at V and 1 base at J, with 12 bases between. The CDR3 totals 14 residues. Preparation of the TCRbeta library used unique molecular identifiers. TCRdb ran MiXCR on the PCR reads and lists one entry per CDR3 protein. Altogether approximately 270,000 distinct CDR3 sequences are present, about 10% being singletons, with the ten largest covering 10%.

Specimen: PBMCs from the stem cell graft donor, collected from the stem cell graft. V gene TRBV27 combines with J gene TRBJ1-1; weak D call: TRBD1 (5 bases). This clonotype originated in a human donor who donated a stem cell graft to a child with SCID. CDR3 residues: CASSRGSANTEAFF. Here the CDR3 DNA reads TGTGCCAGCAGCCGGGGGTCGGCGAACACTGAAGCTTTCTTT.